Below, 27 T cell receptor beta chains from the same sample are listed, as sequenced in a study of CD8 T cells in Susac syndrome. RNA was extracted with the RNeasy kit, and a quantity of roughly 0.5 to 1 ug was reverse transcribed using random hexamers. Each CDR3 protein is one row after TCRdb ran MiXCR on the immunoSEQ multiplex PCR reads. Found here are 160,000 or so distinct CDR3 sequences, roughly 95% of them singletons; the top ten hold approximately 0.14%. Sequencing was carried out using CD4+ T cells from PBMCs. These receptors all stem from a human donor in good health.

This rearrangement joins TRBV30 to TRBJ2-6, with D possibly matching TRBD1 (6 bases). The germline V gene encodes CDR1 GTSNPN and CDR2 SVGIG (reference sequence). The ends were cut back, 6 bases at V and 4 bases at J, with 10 bases in the middle. This CDR3 is 13 amino acids long. CDR3 region: CACAGAGANVLTF. The CDR3 coding sequence is TGTGCCTGCGCAGGGGCCGGGGCCAACGTCCTGACTTTC.

The chain combines TRBV20-1 with TRBJ1-4; D unresolved. Trimming took 5 bases from V and 10 from J, leaving 17 bases between them. Germline lookup yields CDR1 DFQATT and CDR2 SNEGSKA (reference sequence). This CDR3 comprises 13 residues. The CDR3 loop is CSAPDTPAGKLFF. Written as DNA, the CDR3 is TGCAGTGCTCCCGACACCCCCGCCGGAAAACTGTTTTTT.

V gene TRBV4-1 combines with J gene TRBJ1-4; D remains unclear. The CDR3 spans 13 residues. Trimming pared 3 bases from V and 11 bases from J, leaving 13 bases between. Germline V CDR1 and CDR2: MGHRA, YSYEKL. The CDR3 spells CASSQVPGEKLFF. CDR3 nucleotide sequence: TGCGCCAGCAGCCAGGTACCTGGAGAGAAACTGTTTTTT.

The chain joins TRBV5-1 to TRBJ2-1; D ambiguous. Trimming took off 2 bases at V and 3 bases at J, with 9 bases between the two ends. The CDR3 runs to 14 residues. Germline assignment: CDR1 SGHRS and CDR2 YFSETQ. The CDR3 nucleotides read TGCGCCAGCAGCTTAGGCAGCGACTACAATGAGCAGTTCTTC. This codes for CASSLGSDYNEQFF.

V usage is TRBV12-3 or TRBV12-4 and J usage is TRBJ2-3; tentative D call: TRBD2 (5 bases). Trimming shortened V by 9 bases and J by 1 base, and 14 bases separated the two germline ends. The CDR3 covers 14 residues. The CDR3 sequence is CASQRPGGTDTQYF. DNA for the CDR3: TGTGCCAGTCAACGACCCGGGGGCACAGATACGCAGTATTTT.

This rearrangement joins TRBV29-1 to TRBJ2-5, with D unclear. Trimming removed 4 bases at V and 2 bases at J, with 11 bases between. The CDR3 loop spans 13 amino acids. Germline CDR1 reads SQVTM; CDR2 reads ANQGSEA. CDR3 DNA sequence: TGCAGCGTTGCCCCCGGGTTGCAAGAGACCCAGTACTTC. Translation: CSVAPGLQETQYF.

The CDR3 DNA is TGTGCCAGCAGTTACTCGACGGGAAACAATGAGCAGTTCTTC. Encoded protein: CASSYSTGNNEQFF. V is TRBV6-5 and J is TRBJ2-1; TRBD2 might be the D (5 bases). CDR3 size: 14 residues. The V gene lost 0 bases and the J gene lost 5 bases, with 8 bases spanning the gap. The V gene's germline CDR1 is MNHEY and CDR2 SVGAGI.

The chain's CDR3 is CASSAGLSGHTQYF. CDR3 sequence (DNA): TGTGCCAGCAGTGCGGGACTTTCCGGGCATACGCAGTATTTT. The chain uses TRBV2 and TRBJ2-3, with TRBD2 as a possible D gene (6 bases). With 4 bases removed from V and 7 bases from J, the gap between germline ends came to 15 bases. The CDR3 has 14 amino acids. The germline V gene has CDR1 SNHLY and CDR2 FYNNEI.

In DNA, the CDR3 is TGCAGTGCTAGCAGTCCCCGGATAGTTAGTCAGGGAGGAGAGACCCAGTACTTC. Translation gives CSASSPRIVSQGGETQYF. V gene TRBV20-1 combines with J gene TRBJ2-5, with D maybe TRBD2 (6 bases). The CDR3 totals 18 residues. V shed 3 bases and J shed 4 bases, with 27 bases lying between them. Germline V gives CDR1 DFQATT, CDR2 SNEGSKA (reference sequence).

V is TRBV20-1 and J is TRBJ1-5, with 9 bases identical to TRBD1. This CDR3 has 15 amino acids. Unmatched junction bases numbered 7, after V lost 0 bases and J lost 7 bases. Germline loops: CDR1 DFQATT, CDR2 SNEGSKA (reference sequence). The CDR3 sequence: CSARDEGQGKQPQHF. The CDR3 bases are TGCAGTGCTAGAGACGAGGGACAGGGAAAGCAGCCCCAGCATTTT.

This sequence joins TRBV20-1 and TRBJ2-3; D assignment may be TRBD1 or TRBD2 (5 bases each). The germline CDR1 and CDR2 sequences are DFQATT and SNEGSKA (reference sequence). V was trimmed by 1 base and J by 1 base, leaving 6 bases between them. The CDR3 has 13 amino acids. The CDR3 DNA reads as TGCAGTGCTAGAGTGGGGGGCACAGATACGCAGTATTTT. It specifies CSARVGGTDTQYF.

The chain couples TRBV19 to TRBJ1-5; D is ambiguous. The CDR3 has 15 amino acids. Trimming left V 5 bases short and J 2 bases short, with 13 bases between. Per the germline V gene, CDR1 is LNHDA and CDR2 is SQIVND (reference sequence). The CDR3 is CASSWASDGNQPQHF. The CDR3 region has the DNA TGTGCCAGTAGTTGGGCCTCGGACGGCAATCAGCCCCAGCATTTT.

The rearrangement uses TRBV10-2 and TRBJ2-3, with TRBD2 matching 8 bases. The ends lost 7 bases at V and 0 bases at J; junction bases unmatched: 12. Germline loops: CDR1 WSHSY, CDR2 SAAADI. The CDR3 sequence is 17 residues long. In nucleotides, the CDR3 is TGCGCCAGCACCCGGGGGGGCTTGGAAAAAAGCACAGATACGCAGTATTTT. This sequence encodes CASTRGGLEKSTDTQYF.

The V gene is TRBV10-3, the J gene TRBJ2-1, with D possibly being TRBD2 (5 bases). Germline CDR1 reads ENHRY; CDR2 reads SYGVKD. CDR3 length: 13 amino acids. V lost 10 bases, J lost 4 bases, and 14 bases lay in between. The DNA for the CDR3 is TGTGCCACCACCCCGGAGGAGTACAATGAGCAGTTCTTC. It specifies CATTPEEYNEQFF.

CDR3 DNA sequence: TGTGCCAGCAGTCGCCGGGATGGGGGTTACGAGCAGTACTTC. As protein: CASSRRDGGYEQYF. The rearrangement uses TRBV12-3 or TRBV12-4 and TRBJ2-7; D possibly uses TRBD1 or TRBD2 (5 bases each). Between the trimmed V and J ends, which lost 5 bases and 4 bases, there was a span of 15 bases. This CDR3 spans 14 amino acids.

This sequence joins TRBV12-3 or TRBV12-4 and TRBJ1-3, with a possible D match to TRBD1 (6 bases). V was cut by 9 bases and J by 2 bases, with 20 bases left in between. The CDR3 is 16 residues long. This chain's CDR3 is CASREIGGSTGNTIYF. The DNA for the CDR3 is TGTGCCAGTCGAGAGATAGGGGGTTCGACTGGAAACACCATATATTTT.

The chain joins TRBV9 to TRBJ1-2; D is unclear. The CDR3 loop spans 14 amino acids. V was cut by 0 bases and J by 4 bases, with 10 bases left in between. Germline V gene lookup returns CDR1 SGDLS and CDR2 YYNGEE. CDR3 sequence reads: CASSVGSDGYGYTF. The CDR3, as DNA: TGTGCCAGCAGCGTAGGGTCAGATGGCTATGGCTACACCTTC.

The gene calls are TRBV5-1 and TRBJ1-5, with D possibly being TRBD1 (6 bases). The V end was cut by 0 bases, the J end by 5 bases, with 15 bases between. The CDR3 totals 16 residues. CDR1 SGHRS and CDR2 YFSETQ come from the germline V gene. The CDR3 coding sequence is TGCGCCAGCAGCTTGGGCGACAGGTCGAATGATCAGCCCCAGCATTTT. It yields the protein CASSLGDRSNDQPQHF.

The CDR3 protein is CSAREGPGMAYEQYF. For the CDR3, the DNA is TGCAGTGCTAGAGAGGGCCCAGGGATGGCCTACGAGCAGTACTTC. The V and J genes are TRBV20-1 and TRBJ2-7, with a weak D call TRBD1 (5 bases). This CDR3 spans 15 amino acids. Germline CDR1 and CDR2: DFQATT and SNEGSKA (reference sequence). V dropped 0 bases and J dropped 2 bases, with 14 bases sitting between them.

This clonotype has just one count. The chain carries TRBV12-3 or TRBV12-4 and TRBJ1-1; TRBD1 might be the D (5 bases). The CDR3 has 13 amino acids. V was clipped by 3 bases and J by 6 bases, with 11 bases between them. The CDR3 DNA is TGTGCCAGCAGTTTTCTGGGGGAGGCTGAAGCTTTCTTT. It encodes CASSFLGEAEAFF.

V and J are TRBV5-1 and TRBJ2-7; 7 bases fit TRBD1. Germline lookup yields CDR1 SGHRS and CDR2 YFSETQ. The CDR3 length is 15 residues. V gave up 4 bases and J gave up 4 bases; unmatched junction bases: 11. The CDR3 region is CASSLTTGNLYEQYF. The DNA for the CDR3 is TGCGCCAGCAGCCTAACGACAGGGAATCTGTACGAGCAGTACTTC. Full variable domain (remainder filled in from reference TRBV5-1 and TRBJ2-7): KAGVTQTPRYLIKTRGQQVTLSCSPISGHRSVSWYQQTPGQGLQFLFEYFSETQRNKGNFPGRFSGRQFSNSRSEMNVSTLELGDSALYLCASSLTTGNLYEQYFGPGTRLTVT.

The chain has TRBV6-6 and TRBJ1-5; D call uncertain. Germline V gene data show CDR1 as MNHNY and CDR2 as SVGAGI (reference sequence). This CDR3 is built from 13 residues. Trimming removed 8 bases from V and 3 bases from J, with 11 bases in between. The CDR3 DNA sequence: TGTGCCAGCGTGGCCGATAACAATCAGCCCCAGCATTTT. This codes for CASVADNNQPQHF.

The V and J genes are TRBV23-1 and TRBJ1-4; a possible D gene is TRBD1 (5 bases). TRBV23-1 is labeled an ORF, and its function is uncertain. With 8 bases removed from V and 2 bases from J, the gap between germline ends came to 12 bases. CDR3 length equals 14 residues. The CDR3 sequence: CASGSTGTNEKLFF. Here the CDR3 DNA reads TGCGCCAGCGGCTCAACAGGCACTAATGAAAAACTGTTTTTT.

The chain combines TRBV3-1 with TRBJ2-5; D perhaps matches TRBD1 (5 bases). The germline V and J ends were trimmed by 1 base and 2 bases, with 8 bases remaining between them. Germline V gene lookup returns CDR1 LGHDT and CDR2 YNNKEL (reference sequence). CDR3 length: 14 residues. In nucleotides, the CDR3 is TGTGCCAGCAGCCAAGTCGCAGGGCAAGAGACCCAGTACTTC. Its translation: CASSQVAGQETQYF.

The chain links TRBV7-2 to TRBJ2-7, with 10 bases fitting TRBD1. V shed 5 bases, J shed 3 bases, and the junction held 7 bases outside the gene matches. Germline V gene data show CDR1 as SGHTA and CDR2 as FQGNSA. The CDR3 extends over 15 amino acids. The CDR3 DNA is TGTGCCAGCAGCCTTCCGGACAGGGGGATCTACGAGCAGTACTTC. It is translated as CASSLPDRGIYEQYF.

The V gene is TRBV7-9, the J gene TRBJ1-1; D is ambiguous. The CDR3 is 14 amino acids. CDR1 and CDR2 from the germline V gene are SEHNR and FQNEAQ (reference sequence). V was trimmed by 0 bases and J by 4 bases, leaving 9 bases between them. CDR3 protein: CASSLAISTTEAFF. In DNA, the CDR3 is TGTGCCAGCAGCTTAGCCATTTCGACCACTGAAGCTTTCTTT.

Here the CDR3 reads CASSYSGSHEQFF. The CDR3 coding sequence is TGTGCCAGCAGCTACTCCGGGAGTCATGAGCAGTTCTTC. V is TRBV3-1 and J is TRBJ2-1, with D possibly matching TRBD2 (6 bases). Germline lookup yields CDR1 LGHDT and CDR2 YNNKEL (reference sequence). V was clipped by 5 bases and J by 8 bases, with 13 bases between them. The CDR3 is made up of 13 amino acids.